This TCR beta chain is drawn from a study of patients and donors after allogeneic stem cell transplantation. TCRdb reprocessed the RT-PCR reads via MiXCR and lists one record per CDR3 protein. The sample includes approximately 160,000 distinct CDR3 sequences, 30% seen only once; the top ten take around 3%. J gave up 3 bases and V 1 base, and 0 bases lay outside the gene matches. The CDR3 contains 13 residues. Germline loops: CDR1 MNHEY, CDR2 SVGAGI. Sequencing was performed on blood, either unsorted or a sorted T cell fraction (not recorded which). The receptor was isolated from a human donor who was either an allogeneic HSCT recipient or a stem cell or donor lymphocyte infusion donor (not recorded which). It is not recorded whose cells these are; they may come from a transplant donor. The V gene is TRBV6-5, the J gene TRBJ2-7, with TRBD2 identical over 7 bases. In DNA form, the CDR3 reads TGTGCCAGCAGTTACTTAGCGGGCTACGAGCAGTACTTC. The encoded protein is CASSYLAGYEQYF.